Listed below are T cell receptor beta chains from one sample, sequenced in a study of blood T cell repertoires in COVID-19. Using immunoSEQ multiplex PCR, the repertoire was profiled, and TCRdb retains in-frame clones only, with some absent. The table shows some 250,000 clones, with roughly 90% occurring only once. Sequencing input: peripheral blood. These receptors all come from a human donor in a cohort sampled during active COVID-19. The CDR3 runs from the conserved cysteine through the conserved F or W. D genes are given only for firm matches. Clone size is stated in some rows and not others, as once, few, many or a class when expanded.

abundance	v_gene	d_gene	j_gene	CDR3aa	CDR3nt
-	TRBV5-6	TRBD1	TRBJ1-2	CASSPTGLGYTF	TGTGCCAGCAGCCCGACAGGGCTGGGCTACACCTTC
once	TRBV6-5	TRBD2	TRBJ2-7	CASSYSREAYEQYF	TGTGCCAGCAGTTATTCCCGGGAGGCCTACGAGCAGTACTTC
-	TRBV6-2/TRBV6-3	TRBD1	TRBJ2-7	CASSYSRQGGLLYEQYF	TGTGCCAGCAGTTACTCGAGACAGGGTGGCCTACTTTACGAGCAGTACTTC
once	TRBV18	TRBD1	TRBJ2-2	CASSPRTGYTGELFF	TGTGCCAGCTCACCGCGGACAGGGTACACCGGGGAGCTGTTTTTT
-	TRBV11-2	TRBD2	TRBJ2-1	CASSQTSGRYNEQFF	TGTGCCAGCAGCCAGACTAGCGGGCGGTACAATGAGCAGTTCTTC
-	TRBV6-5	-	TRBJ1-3	CASSRNREGGNTIYF	TGTGCCAGCAGTCGGAACAGGGAGGGTGGAAACACCATATATTTT
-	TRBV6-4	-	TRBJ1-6	CASSDGRDSPLHF	TGTGCCAGCAGTGACGGGAGGGATTCACCCCTCCACTTT
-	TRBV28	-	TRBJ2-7	CASSLTLPPRVIHEQYF	TGTGCCAGCAGTTTAACCCTCCCCCCGAGGGTGATCCACGAGCAGTACTTC
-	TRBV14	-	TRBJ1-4	CASSARQATNEKLFF	TGTGCCAGCAGCGCCCGACAGGCAACTAATGAAAAACTGTTTTTT
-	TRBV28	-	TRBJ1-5	CASSYYSNQPQHF	TGTGCCAGCAGTTACTATAGCAATCAGCCCCAGCATTTT
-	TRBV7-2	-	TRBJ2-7	CASSLGQGALYEQYF	TGTGCCAGCAGCTTGGGGCAGGGTGCCCTCTACGAGCAGTACTTC
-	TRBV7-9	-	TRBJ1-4	CASSPGEKLFF	TGTGCCAGCAGCCCCGGGGAAAAACTGTTTTTT
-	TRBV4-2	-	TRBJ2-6	CASSLPDREVSSGANVLTF	TGTGCCAGCAGCCTCCCCGACAGGGAGGTTAGCTCTGGGGCCAACGTCCTGACTTTC
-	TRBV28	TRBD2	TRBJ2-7	CASYLAGAYEQYF	TGTGCCAGTTATCTAGCGGGAGCCTACGAGCAGTACTTC
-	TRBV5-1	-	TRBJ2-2	CASSLARAVNTGELFF	TGCGCCAGCAGCTTGGCCAGGGCAGTGAACACCGGGGAGCTGTTTTTT
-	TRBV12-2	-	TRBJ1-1	CASSAGMTEAFF	TGTGCATCCTCTGCAGGGATGACTGAAGCTTTCTTT
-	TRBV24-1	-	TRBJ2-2	CATSVGAGLHTGELFF	TGTGCCACCAGTGTAGGTGCAGGGTTGCACACCGGGGAGCTGTTTTTT
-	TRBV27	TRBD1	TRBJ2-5	CASSFCRDRKETQYF	TGTGCCAGCAGTTTCTGCCGGGACAGGAAAGAGACCCAGTACTTC
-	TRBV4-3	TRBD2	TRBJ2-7	CASSPTSGPYEQYF	TGCGCCAGCAGCCCGACTAGCGGGCCCTACGAGCAGTACTTC
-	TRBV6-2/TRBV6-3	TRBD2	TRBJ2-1	CASSSSLPTSGKNNEQFF	TGTGCCAGCAGTTCCTCTCTTCCGACTAGCGGCAAGAACAATGAGCAGTTCTTC
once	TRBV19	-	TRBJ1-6	CATDHGGLHF	TGTGCCACTGATCACGGGGGACTCCACTTT
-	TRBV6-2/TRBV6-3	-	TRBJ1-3	CASTPRIRNTIYF	TGTGCCAGCACCCCCAGGATCCGAAACACCATATATTTT
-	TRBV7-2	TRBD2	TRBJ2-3	CASSLGGGAPDTQYF	TGTGCCAGCAGCTTAGGCGGGGGGGCCCCAGATACGCAGTATTTT
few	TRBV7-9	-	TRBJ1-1	CASSLEGHTEAFF	TGTGCCAGCAGCTTAGAGGGGCACACTGAAGCTTTCTTT
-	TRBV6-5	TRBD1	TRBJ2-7	CASSSGGQGPYEQYF	TGTGCCAGCAGCTCTGGGGGACAGGGACCCTACGAGCAGTACTTC
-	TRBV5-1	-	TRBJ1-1	CASSPTQGRNTEAFF	TGCGCCAGCAGCCCCACCCAGGGTCGGAACACTGAAGCTTTCTTT
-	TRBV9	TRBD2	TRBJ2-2	CASSVGQRGGLSGELFF	TGTGCCAGCAGCGTAGGGCAGCGGGGGGGCTTGTCCGGGGAGCTGTTTTTT
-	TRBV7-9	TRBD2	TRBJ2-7	CASSHLAGGYEQYF	TGTGCCAGCAGCCACCTAGCGGGAGGGTACGAGCAGTACTTC
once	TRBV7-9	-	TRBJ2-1	CASSLGGKPFF	TGTGCCAGCAGCTTAGGAGGGAAACCGTTCTTC
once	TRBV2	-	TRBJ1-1	CASRSTDYGTEAFF	TGTGCCAGCAGATCTACAGACTACGGGACTGAAGCTTTCTTT
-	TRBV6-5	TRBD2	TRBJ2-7	CASSRTGTSEYEQYF	TGTGCCAGCAGCCGAACCGGGACTAGTGAATACGAGCAGTACTTC
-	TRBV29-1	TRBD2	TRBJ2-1	CSVEDLGEGGPLQYNEQFF	TGCAGCGTTGAAGATCTAGGTGAGGGAGGGCCACTACAGTACAATGAGCAGTTCTTC
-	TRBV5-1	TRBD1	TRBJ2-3	CASSDGDRGTDTQYF	TGCGCCAGCAGCGACGGGGACAGGGGCACAGATACGCAGTATTTT
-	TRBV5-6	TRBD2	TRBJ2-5	CASSTAGEGETQYF	TGTGCCAGCAGCACCGCGGGGGAAGGGGAGACCCAGTACTTC